This is a list of T cell receptor beta chains from one sample in a study of T-cell memory formation after mild COVID-19. Via MiXCR, TCRdb re-called the 5' RACE reads, giving one row per CDR3 protein. The data hold hundreds of thousands of distinct CDR3 sequences, with 15% to 20% observed a single time. The sequencing input was PBMCs or a T cell subset sorted from them (not recorded which). These receptors were collected from a young man who had mild COVID-19 (a few samples of this study predate the infection). Cell type and time point are not known. Both conserved end residues are part of each CDR3. Fields, in order: D gene, clone size, CDR3 length, J gene, V gene, CDR3 DNA, CDR3 protein. D genes are given only for firm matches. The listing skips clone size in some rows; elsewhere it reads once, few, many or a size class.

. | . | 16 | TRBJ2-1 | TRBV5-1 | TGCGCCAGCAGCTTGTCCGGCCGTAGCTCCTACAATGAGCAGTTCTTC | CASSLSGRSSYNEQFF
. | . | 12 | TRBJ2-5 | TRBV11-1 | TGTGCCAGCAGCTTTGGGTCCGGGACCCAGTACTTC | CASSFGSGTQYF
. | . | 15 | TRBJ2-2 | TRBV18 | TGTGCCAGCTCACCGGGGCAGTCGATCACCGGGGAGCTGTTTTTT | CASSPGQSITGELFF
. | . | 14 | TRBJ2-7 | TRBV11-1 | TGTGCCAGCAGCTGGACCCAAGGGCAGTACGAGCAGTACTTC | CASSWTQGQYEQYF
. | . | 14 | TRBJ1-3 | TRBV18 | TGTGCCAGCTCACCATACGGCTCTGGAAACACCATATATTTT | CASSPYGSGNTIYF
. | . | 11 | TRBJ1-5 | TRBV3-1 | TGTGCCAGCAGCCAAGATGGAAACCAGCATTTT | CASSQDGNQHF
TRBD2 | . | 11 | TRBJ2-5 | TRBV2 | TGTGCCAGCGCGGGGGAAGAGACCCAGTACTTC | CASAGEETQYF
TRBD1 | many | 16 | TRBJ1-3 | TRBV10-3 | TGTGCCACCCAAACTTGGACAGGTCTCTCTGGAAACACCATATATTTT | CATQTWTGLSGNTIYF
TRBD2 | . | 14 | TRBJ2-2 | TRBV10-3 | TGTGCCATCATGAGCGGGGGCCGGACCGGGGAGCTGTTTTTT | CAIMSGGRTGELFF
. | many | 14 | TRBJ1-4 | TRBV30 | TGTGCCTGGAGTATGGAGGGGGAGAGGGAAAAACTGTTTTTT | CAWSMEGEREKLFF
. | . | 14 | TRBJ2-2 | TRBV9 | TGTGCCAGCAGCGTAGGACAGCTCACCGGGGAGCTGTTTTTT | CASSVGQLTGELFF
TRBD2 | . | 16 | TRBJ2-5 | TRBV27 | TGTGCCAGCAGTCCCGACGCCTCAGGACTAGCGGGGAAGGAGTACTTC | CASSPDASGLAGKEYF
. | . | 11 | TRBJ1-4 | TRBV20-1 | TGCAGTGGGGGGAAGGAAGAAAAACTGTTTTTT | CSGGKEEKLFF
TRBD1 | . | 17 | TRBJ1-1 | TRBV5-1 | TGCGCCAGCAGCTTGGCCACCTCAGGGGGCAAAGGGACTGAAGCTTTCTTT | CASSLATSGGKGTEAFF
. | . | 15 | TRBJ1-5 | TRBV7-9 | TGTGCCAGCAGCTCTGGTGCGGCGGGGAATCAGCCCCAGCATTTT | CASSSGAAGNQPQHF
. | few | 15 | TRBJ1-6 | TRBV27 | TGTGCCAGCAGTTTAGGTCCCAAGCCGAATTCACCCCTCCACTTT | CASSLGPKPNSPLHF
. | few | 14 | TRBJ1-5 | TRBV19 | TGTGCCAGTAGTATAGAGGCAGGCAATCAGCCCCAGCATTTT | CASSIEAGNQPQHF
. | . | 15 | TRBJ1-6 | TRBV5-1 | TGCGCCAGCAGCGGGGACAAGGGCGTTAATTCACCCCTCCACTTT | CASSGDKGVNSPLHF
TRBD1 | . | 14 | TRBJ2-7 | TRBV7-6 | TGTGCCAGCAGCCTGGGGACAGGGGTCTACGAGCAGTACTTC | CASSLGTGVYEQYF
. | . | 12 | TRBJ1-5 | TRBV12-3/TRBV12-4 | TGTGCCAGCAGGGGATCGTATCAGCCCCAGCATTTT | CASRGSYQPQHF
. | once | 15 | TRBJ1-1 | TRBV7-9 | TGTGCCAGCAGCTCCCTCCCGGGTGGGAACACTGAAGCTTTCTTT | CASSSLPGGNTEAFF
TRBD2 | few | 17 | TRBJ2-5 | TRBV4-3 | TGCGCCAGCAGCCACCTCAACGAAGCGGGGGGAGTAGAGACCCAGTACTTC | CASSHLNEAGGVETQYF
. | . | 14 | TRBJ2-5 | TRBV5-6 | TGTGCCAGCAGCCGGGGTAGGGGGTCCGGGACCCAGTACTTC | CASSRGRGSGTQYF
. | . | 14 | TRBJ1-4 | TRBV5-1 | TGCGCCAGCAGACCGGACCCGTCTAATGAAAAACTGTTTTTT | CASRPDPSNEKLFF
. | few | 12 | TRBJ1-1 | TRBV11-2 | TGTGCCAGCAGCTTGTCGGGGTATGAAGCTTTCTTT | CASSLSGYEAFF
TRBD1 | . | 14 | TRBJ2-3 | TRBV6-1 | TGTGCCAGCCCGGGGACAGGGCACACAGATACGCAGTATTTT | CASPGTGHTDTQYF
. | few | 15 | TRBJ1-5 | TRBV5-5 | TGTGCCAGCAGCTTTTTCGGCCAGGGTGATCAGCCCCAGCATTTT | CASSFFGQGDQPQHF
TRBD1 | . | 16 | TRBJ1-6 | TRBV3-1 | TGTGCCAGCAGCCCCAAGGTCAGGGGGTATGCTTCACCCCTCCACTTT | CASSPKVRGYASPLHF
. | . | 12 | TRBJ2-1 | TRBV14 | TGTGCCAGCAGCCACGGCCCCCTCGAGCAGTTCTTC | CASSHGPLEQFF
TRBD1 | . | 15 | TRBJ1-4 | TRBV4-2 | TGTGCCAGCAGCCAGGGGACAGGGGAGGCTGAAAAACTGTTTTTT | CASSQGTGEAEKLFF
. | few | 14 | TRBJ2-3 | TRBV4-2 | TGTGCCAGCAGCCCCGGGGAAAGCACAGATACGCAGTATTTT | CASSPGESTDTQYF
. | . | 14 | TRBJ2-7 | TRBV11-2 | TGTGCCAGCAGTTATACCGGGGGCTCCTACGAGCAGTACTTC | CASSYTGGSYEQYF
. | . | 12 | TRBJ2-7 | TRBV29-1 | TGCAGCGTGAAGACAGGCTCCTACGAGCAGTACTTC | CSVKTGSYEQYF